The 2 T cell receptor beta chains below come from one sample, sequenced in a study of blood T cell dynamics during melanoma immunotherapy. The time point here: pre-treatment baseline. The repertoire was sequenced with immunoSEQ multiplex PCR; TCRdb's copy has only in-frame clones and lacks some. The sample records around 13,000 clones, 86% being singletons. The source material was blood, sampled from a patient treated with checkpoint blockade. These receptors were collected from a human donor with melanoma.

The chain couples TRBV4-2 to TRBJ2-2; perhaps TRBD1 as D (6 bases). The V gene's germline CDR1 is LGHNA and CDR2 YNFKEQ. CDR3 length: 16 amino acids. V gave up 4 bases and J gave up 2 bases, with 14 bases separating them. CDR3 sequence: CASSRPGQINTGELFF. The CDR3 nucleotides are TGTGCCAGCAGCCGCCCCGGACAGATAAACACCGGGGAGCTGTTTTTT.

The CDR3 DNA follows: TGTGCCAGCAGCGTATCGGACAGGGGTAATTCACCCCTCCACTTT. This translates into CASSVSDRGNSPLHF. This rearrangement joins TRBV9 to TRBJ1-6; the match to TRBD1 covers 9 bases. Germline V gene data show CDR1 as SGDLS and CDR2 as YYNGEE. The J segment lost 6 bases and the V segment lost 1 base, leaving 2 bases of the junction unmatched. The CDR3 is 15 amino acids.